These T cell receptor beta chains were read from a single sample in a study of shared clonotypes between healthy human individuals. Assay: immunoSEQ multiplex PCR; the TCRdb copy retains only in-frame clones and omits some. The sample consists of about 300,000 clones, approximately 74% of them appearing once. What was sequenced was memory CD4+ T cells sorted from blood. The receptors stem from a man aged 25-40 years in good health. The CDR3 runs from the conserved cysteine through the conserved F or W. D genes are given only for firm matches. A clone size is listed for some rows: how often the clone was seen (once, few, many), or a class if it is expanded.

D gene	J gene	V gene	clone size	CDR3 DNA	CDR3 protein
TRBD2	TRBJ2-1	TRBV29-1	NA	TGCAGCGTCGAGACTAGCGGGAGTTACAATGAGCAGTTCTTC	CSVETSGSYNEQFF
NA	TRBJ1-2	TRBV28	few	TGTGCCAGCAGTTTAAGGTTCGGACGGACGAACTATGGCTACACCTTC	CASSLRFGRTNYGYTF
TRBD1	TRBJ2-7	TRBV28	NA	TGTGCCAGCAGTCCCGGGACAGGGTACTACGAGCAGTACTTC	CASSPGTGYYEQYF
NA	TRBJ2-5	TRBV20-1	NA	TGCAGTGCTAGTACCCAAGAGACCCAGTACTTC	CSASTQETQYF
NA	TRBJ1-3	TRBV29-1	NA	TGCAGCGTGGGATCTGGAAACACCATATATTTT	CSVGSGNTIYF
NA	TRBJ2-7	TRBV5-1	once	TGCGCCAGCAGCTTGGGGGTAGGGTCGGCCTACGAGCAGTACTTC	CASSLGVGSAYEQYF
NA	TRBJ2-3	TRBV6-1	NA	TGTGCCAGCAGTGAAAACGGGGGTGGCCCAGATACGCAGTATTTT	CASSENGGGPDTQYF
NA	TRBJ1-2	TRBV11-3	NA	TGTGCCAGCAGCTTAGCGCGGCACTATGGCTACACCTTC	CASSLARHYGYTF
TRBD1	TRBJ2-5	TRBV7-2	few	TGTGCCAGCAGCCAACAGACAGGGGGCCCAGAGACCCAGTACTTC	CASSQQTGGPETQYF
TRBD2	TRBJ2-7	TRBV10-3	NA	TGTGCCATCACGGCAGTAAGGGGAGGGAGCTACGAGCAGTACTTC	CAITAVRGGSYEQYF